The clone carrying this T cell receptor (beta chain) was counted between two and nine times. Antigen specificity is unknown. Both TCR beta VDJ combination and CDR3 sequence profiling were carried out. Genomic DNA was the template for this profiling. TCRdb reanalysed the reads using MiXCR and keeps one entry per CDR3 protein. The sample holds more than 150,000 distinct CDR3 sequences, around half seen once. V lost 6 bases to trimming and J lost 3 bases; unmatched junction nucleotides: 7. CDR1 is MDHEN, CDR2 SYDVKM, per germline. The CDR3 is 14 residues long. This entry comes from a study of CD8+CD57+ T cells in acquired aplastic anemia. Study information: CD4+ and CD8+ cells, once sorted, gave DNA averaging about 3 ug. There were 10 million to 12 million reads, on average, for CD4+ cells from healthy donors.

Whole-study results and caveats: Patients and controls were not found to differ significantly in CD8+ Simpson's diversity.

The sequencing input was sorted CD4+, CD8+, or CD8+CD57+ T cells (not recorded which) from PBMCs. The chain employs TRBV28 and TRBJ2-7; 8 positions agree with TRBD1. The clonotype was recovered from a human donor in good health. CDR3 residues: CASRSTGESYEQYF. In DNA form, the CDR3 reads TGTGCCAGCAGGTCGACAGGGGAGAGCTACGAGCAGTACTTC.